Listed here are 8 T cell receptor beta chains from one sample, sequenced in a study of blood T cells in healthy people across ages. Next came a second PCR, run for roughly 6 to 11 cycles, which used a sample-barcoded 5' primer along with a J-beta primer mix. TCRdb re-analysed the 5' RACE reads in MiXCR, keeping a single row per CDR3 protein. The table records about 1.5 million distinct CDR3 sequences, about 40% of them present only once. Sequenced input: blood. These receptor sequences come from a woman between 18 and 29 years old in good health.

The CDR3 loop is CASRLYGQSEKLFF. The CDR3 nucleotides are TGCGCCAGCAGACTCTACGGGCAGTCTGAAAAACTGTTTTTT. The chain combines TRBV5-1 with TRBJ1-4, with D unclear. The V end lost 5 bases, the J end lost 7 bases, and 15 bases lay between the germline ends. Germline V gene data show CDR1 as SGHRS and CDR2 as YFSETQ. This CDR3 region has 14 residues. Filled out from reference TRBV5-1 and TRBJ1-4, the complete variable domain reads KAGVTQTPRYLIKTRGQQVTLSCSPISGHRSVSWYQQTPGQGLQFLFEYFSETQRNKGNFPGRFSGRQFSNSRSEMNVSTLELGDSALYLCASRLYGQSEKLFFGSGTQLSVL.

The V gene is TRBV20-1, the J gene TRBJ2-7; maybe TRBD1 (6 bases). The V and J ends lost 7 bases and 1 base respectively, with 14 bases between them. This CDR3 is 13 amino acids long. Per the germline V gene, CDR1 is DFQATT and CDR2 is SNEGSKA (reference sequence). DNA for the CDR3: TGCAGTGTCCTGGTCGGGACATCCTACGAGCAGTACTTC. Translation gives CSVLVGTSYEQYF.

This chain uses TRBV3-1 with TRBJ2-7; possibly TRBD2 for D (6 bases). The length of the CDR3 is 15 residues. The V gene's germline CDR1 is LGHDT and CDR2 YNNKEL (reference sequence). Trimming pared 0 bases from V and 3 bases from J, leaving 12 bases between. CDR3 in DNA: TGTGCCAGCAGCCAAGATCCGGAGGGAGTCTACGAGCAGTACTTC. This sequence encodes CASSQDPEGVYEQYF.

V gene TRBV20-1 combines with J gene TRBJ1-5, with 8 bases that match TRBD1. CDR3 length equals 11 residues. The V segment lost 3 bases and the J segment 10 bases; nucleotides outside the gene matches: 2. CDR1 and CDR2 (germline): DFQATT, SNEGSKA (reference sequence). DNA of the CDR3: TGCAGTGCTAGGGGGACAGGCCCCCAGCATTTT. Its protein is CSARGTGPQHF.

This clonotype turned up a few times. The chain joins TRBV11-2 to TRBJ2-1; 7 bases line up with TRBD2. Per germline, CDR1 SGHAT and CDR2 FQNNGV. CDR3 length equals 15 residues. V trimming: 5 bases; J trimming: 5 bases; junction bases outside the gene matches: 9. CDR3 bases: TGTGCCAGCAGCCCCCGGGAGGTCTCGAACAATGAGCAGTTCTTC. This codes for CASSPREVSNNEQFF.

This clonotype was seen a handful of times. The chain employs TRBV18 and TRBJ2-7; 11 nucleotides agree with TRBD2. Germline V gene data show CDR1 as KGHSH and CDR2 as LQKENI. This CDR3 is built from 15 residues. V was clipped by 6 bases and J by 4 bases; unmatched bases: 8. CDR3 DNA sequence: TGTGCCAGCTCTCCGACTAGCGGGAACGGGTACGAGCAGTACTTC. It yields the protein CASSPTSGNGYEQYF.

The V gene is TRBV7-2, the J gene TRBJ2-5; D is perhaps TRBD2 (6 bases). Per germline, CDR1 SGHTA and CDR2 FQGNSA. V was trimmed by 2 bases and J by 7 bases, leaving 14 bases between them. This CDR3 contains 14 residues. DNA of the CDR3: TGTGCCAGCAGCTTATTGGAGAGGGGAGGGACCCAGTACTTC. Amino acid sequence: CASSLLERGGTQYF.

A note on this clonotype: At one boundary the junction diverges from the germline segment, which might be a read error. This sequence joins TRBV15 and TRBJ2-5, with no clear D. Germline V lookup: CDR1 LNHNV, CDR2 YYDKDF (reference sequence). This CDR3 region has 13 residues. In DNA form, the CDR3 reads TGTGCCGCCAGCAGAGATCGGAAAGAGACCCAGTACTTC. The encoded protein is CAASRDRKETQYF.